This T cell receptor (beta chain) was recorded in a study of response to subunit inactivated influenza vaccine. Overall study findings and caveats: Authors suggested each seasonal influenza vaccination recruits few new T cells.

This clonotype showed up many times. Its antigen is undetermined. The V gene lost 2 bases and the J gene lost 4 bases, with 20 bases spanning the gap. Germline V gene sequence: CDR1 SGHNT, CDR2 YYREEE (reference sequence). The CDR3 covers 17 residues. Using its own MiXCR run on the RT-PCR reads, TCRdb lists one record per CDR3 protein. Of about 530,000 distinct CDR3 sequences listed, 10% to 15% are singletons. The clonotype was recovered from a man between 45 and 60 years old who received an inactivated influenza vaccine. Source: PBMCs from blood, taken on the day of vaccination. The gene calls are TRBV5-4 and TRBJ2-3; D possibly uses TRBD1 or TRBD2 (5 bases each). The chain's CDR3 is CASSFEPVGENADTQYF. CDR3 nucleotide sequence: TGTGCCAGCAGCTTCGAGCCCGTAGGGGAGAACGCAGATACGCAGTATTTT.